Sequencing of this TCR beta chain was carried out in a study of blood T cell repertoires in COVID-19. Study-wide context: Italy, Spain and the United States were the sources of the convalescent and acute COVID-19 samples. PBMCs, B-cell-depleted T cells, or T cells provided the cDNA or gDNA that made up the material.

Per the authors' pipeline: Amplified reference gene primers provided the basis for estimating nucleated cell counts. This table comes from immunoSEQ multiplex PCR, and its TCRdb copy is limited to in-frame clones, with some not included. V, J and clone size are those of that table, while D and trimming were read from the DNA. The sample includes approximately 250,000 clones, around 90% of them seen just once. The participants were between roughly 18 and 89 years old and came from under 25 US areas. Germline CDR1 reads SGHRS; CDR2 reads YFSETQ. Trimming shortened V by 5 bases and J by 0 bases, and 11 bases separated the two germline ends. This CDR3 contains 15 residues.

V is TRBV5-1 and J is TRBJ2-2; weak D call: TRBD2 (6 bases). The sample comprised PBMCs or T cells enriched from blood (not recorded which). This sequence was found in a woman in her forties who had been exposed to COVID-19. The CDR3 loop is CASRPRLANTGELFF. CDR3 coding DNA: TGCGCCAGCAGACCAAGACTAGCGAACACCGGGGAGCTGTTTTTT.